Here is one T cell receptor (beta chain) with its context. Antigen specificity is unknown. Every immunoSEQ plate was one replicate of a subset's evenly spread DNA. TCRdb's copy holds only in-frame clones and misses some; the assay was immunoSEQ multiplex PCR. The table includes millions of clones, about 95% detected once. The data derive from a study of shared clonotypes between healthy human individuals. About the study: Donors were a couple of women and a few men aged 18 to 49. Overall study results and limits: In this cohort, only blood was sampled, and tissue repertoires likely differ. Larger estimated richness was generally recorded for naive subsets relative to memory subsets.

As defined, naive CD8 cells were CD45RO-negative and positively selected for CCR7, with terminally differentiated effector memory CD45RA+ cells excluded. Looked up from germline, CDR1 is PRHDT and CDR2 is FYEKMQ (reference sequence). This CDR3 has 18 amino acids. V shed 3 bases and J shed 1 base, with 21 bases lying between them. The chain carries TRBV13 and TRBJ2-5; perhaps TRBD1 as D (6 bases). The clonotype was recovered from a man between 18 and 29 years old in good health. Sequenced: naive CD8+ T cells sorted from blood. CDR3 DNA sequence: TGTGCCAGCAGCTTTAGGGAAAACAGGGTTTTTGGCCAAGAGACCCAGTACTTC. Encoded protein: CASSFRENRVFGQETQYF.